Below are 14 T cell receptor beta chains sequenced from a single sample in a study of blood T cell repertoires in COVID-19. Method: immunoSEQ multiplex PCR; TCRdb's copy keeps in-frame clones and lacks some. The sample has hundreds of thousands of clones; around 88% are singletons. Material for sequencing was peripheral blood. The receptor source for this set is a man aged 80 or over with acute or convalescent COVID-19.

The chain is built from TRBV2 and TRBJ1-1; no reliable D call. The CDR3 runs to 12 residues. The germline V gene encodes CDR1 SNHLY and CDR2 FYNNEI. Trimming took off 11 bases at V and 1 base at J, with 11 bases between the two ends. CDR3 amino acids: CAVGRENTEAFF. The DNA for the CDR3 is TGTGCCGTTGGACGGGAGAACACTGAAGCTTTCTTT.

This chain links TRBV6-2 or TRBV6-3 with TRBJ1-5; D possibly corresponds to TRBD1 (6 bases). The CDR3 totals 15 residues. Trimming pared 0 bases from V and 6 bases from J, leaving 12 bases between. Germline V CDR1 and CDR2: MNHEY, SVGEGT. CDR3 region: CASSYSGEGGQPQHF. The CDR3 DNA reads as TGTGCCAGCAGTTACTCGGGGGAAGGGGGTCAGCCCCAGCATTTT.

This clone was counted a single time. V gene TRBV2 combines with J gene TRBJ2-4; 10 bases match TRBD2. The length of the CDR3 is 15 residues. Trimming cost V 6 bases and J 6 bases; bases outside gene matches: 8. Germline values: CDR1 SNHLY, CDR2 FYNNEI. The CDR3 sequence is CASRPTSGIGNIQYF. The CDR3 nucleotides read TGTGCCAGCAGACCCACTAGCGGGATTGGAAACATTCAGTACTTC.

This clone has just one count. DNA of the CDR3: TGTGCCAGCAGCTCCTTAGCGGGAGGAAGATACGAGCAGTACTTC. Protein product: CASSSLAGGRYEQYF. V gene TRBV13 combines with J gene TRBJ2-7; TRBD2 matches 10 bases. Germline CDR1 and CDR2: PRHDT and FYEKMQ (reference sequence). The CDR3 contains 15 residues. Unmatched junction bases numbered 7, after V lost 4 bases and J lost 4 bases.

A word on this clone: Relative to the germline gene, one junction end is altered; a read error may explain this. The chain employs TRBV5-1 and TRBJ2-2; tentative D call: TRBD1 (6 bases). The CDR3 length is 14 residues. In germline, CDR1 is SGHRS, CDR2 YFSETQ. The CDR3 here is CASRSQGNAGELFF. For the CDR3, the DNA is TGCGCCAGCAGATCCCAGGGGAACGCCGGGGAGCTGTTTTTT.

V is TRBV28 and J is TRBJ1-2, with 7 bases fitting TRBD1. The V and J ends lost 3 bases and 5 bases, in that order; junction bases with no gene match: 6. The germline V gene encodes CDR1 MDHEN and CDR2 SYDVKM. This CDR3 comprises 14 residues. CDR3 nucleotides: TGTGCCAGCAGTTTGACAGGGAGCTTATATGGCTACACCTTC. Encoded protein: CASSLTGSLYGYTF.

The rearrangement uses TRBV9 and TRBJ1-3, with D perhaps matching TRBD1 (5 bases). The CDR3 is 15 residues long. In germline, CDR1 is SGDLS, CDR2 YYNGEE. V shed 0 bases and J shed 0 bases, with 7 bases lying between them. DNA for the CDR3: TGTGCCAGCAGCGTAGCAGGGAACTCTGGAAACACCATATATTTT. Protein product: CASSVAGNSGNTIYF.

CDR3 sequence reads: CASSQDGTSGIYLQQYF. CDR3 in DNA: TGTGCCAGCAGCCAAGACGGGACTAGCGGGATCTATCTGCAGCAGTACTTC. V usage is TRBV3-1 (or the pseudogene TRBV3-2) and J usage is TRBJ2-7; the match to TRBD2 covers 13 bases. The CDR3 runs 17 residues. Germline lookup yields CDR1 LGHDT and CDR2 YNNKEL (reference sequence). V trimming: 0 bases; J trimming: 8 bases; junction bases outside the gene matches: 10.

V is TRBV5-6 and J is TRBJ2-1, with 7 bases lining up with TRBD2. Trimming removed 4 bases from V and 3 bases from J; junction bases left unmatched: 10. Germline loops: CDR1 SGHDT, CDR2 YYEEEE. The CDR3 extends over 16 amino acids. The CDR3 sequence: CASSLRRERLYNEQFF. In nucleotides, the CDR3 is TGTGCCAGCAGCCTACGGCGGGAGCGGCTCTACAATGAGCAGTTCTTC.

The chain recombines TRBV7-3 with TRBJ2-2, with TRBD1 matching 9 bases. Germline V gene sequence: CDR1 SGHTA, CDR2 FQGTGA. Trimming removed 5 bases from V and 4 bases from J; junction bases left unmatched: 5. This CDR3 region has 15 residues. The CDR3 nucleotides read TGTGCCAGCAGCGCACAGGGGGCCCTCACCGGGGAGCTGTTTTTT. Residues: CASSAQGALTGELFF. The variable domain in full, completed from reference TRBV7-3 and TRBJ2-2, reads GAGVSQTPSNKVTEKGKYVELRCDPISGHTALYWYRQSLGQGPEFLIYFQGTGAADDSGLPNDRFFAVRPEGSVSTLKIQRTERGDSAVYLCASSAQGALTGELFFGEGSRLTVL.

This clone was counted a single time. The gene calls are TRBV11-1 and TRBJ2-7; D perhaps matches TRBD1 (5 bases). V lost 4 bases to trimming and J lost 0 bases, with 13 bases between them. The CDR3 has 15 residues. CDR1 is SGHAT and CDR2 is FQDESV in the germline V gene (reference sequence). The CDR3 region is CASSSGHTSSYEQYF. The CDR3 DNA is TGTGCCAGCAGCTCCGGACATACGAGCTCCTACGAGCAGTACTTC.

The chain links TRBV15 to TRBJ2-7; 7 positions match TRBD2. Per germline, CDR1 LNHNV and CDR2 YYDKDF (reference sequence). This CDR3 has 17 residues. Germline trimming cut 3 bases from V and 2 bases from J; bases unmatched to any gene: 13. This CDR3 reads CATSSGILAGLTYEQYF. The CDR3 DNA reads TGTGCCACCAGCAGTGGGATCTTAGCGGGCCTGACCTACGAGCAGTACTTC.

The chain recombines TRBV6-5 with TRBJ1-5; no definite D call. Germline V CDR1 and CDR2: MNHEY, SVGAGI. The CDR3 is 14 residues long. With 7 bases removed from V and 2 bases from J, the gap between germline ends came to 12 bases. The CDR3 spells CASIRVRGNQPQHF. The CDR3 DNA follows: TGTGCCAGCATTCGGGTGAGAGGCAATCAGCCCCAGCATTTT.

V is TRBV6-5 and J is TRBJ2-7; D is possibly TRBD2 (6 bases). The germline CDR1 and CDR2 sequences are MNHEY and SVGAGI. Trimming shortened V by 2 bases and J by 3 bases, and 11 bases separated the two germline ends. This CDR3 is 14 amino acids long. In nucleotides, the CDR3 is TGTGCCAGCAGTTACGGGCTAGCGAGCTACGAGCAGTACTTC. This sequence encodes CASSYGLASYEQYF.